The rows below give T cell receptor beta chains drawn from one sample of a study of T cell responses to AZD1222 COVID-19 vaccine. Using immunoSEQ multiplex PCR, the repertoire was profiled, and TCRdb retains in-frame clones only, with some absent. Of some 97,000 clones in the sample, around 89% were seen once. Sequenced material: peripheral blood, taken on day 0 of AZD1222 vaccination. The receptors derive from an adult in good health. Both conserved end residues are part of each CDR3. The D gene is left open where the match is weak. Not every row has a clone size; where given, it reads once, few, many or a size class.

j_call | d_call | cdr3_length | clone_size | v_call | cdr3_aa | cdr3_nt
TRBJ2-3 | TRBD1 | 15 | . | TRBV6-2/TRBV6-3 | CASSYIGTGTDTQYF | TGTGCCAGCAGTTATATTGGGACAGGGACAGATACGCAGTATTTT
TRBJ2-1 | . | 13 | . | TRBV9 | CASSVEGINEQFF | TGTGCCAGCAGCGTAGAAGGGATAAATGAGCAGTTCTTC
TRBJ2-6 | . | 16 | . | TRBV4-3 | CASSQDRGSGANVLTF | TGCGCCAGCAGCCAAGATAGGGGCTCTGGGGCCAACGTCCTGACTTTC
TRBJ2-1 | TRBD2 | 13 | . | TRBV5-8 | CATRTSGGVEQFF | TGTGCCACCAGGACTAGCGGGGGAGTTGAGCAGTTCTTC
TRBJ1-5 | . | 13 | . | TRBV24-1 | CATSGGNNQPQHF | TGTGCCACCAGTGGTGGAAATAATCAGCCCCAGCATTTT
TRBJ2-2 | . | 12 | . | TRBV10-3 | CAISGGTGELFF | TGTGCCATCAGTGGAGGGACCGGGGAGCTGTTTTTT
TRBJ2-3 | TRBD2 | 17 | . | TRBV5-6 | CASRPNSAGGRADTQYF | TGTGCCAGCAGGCCCAACTCGGCGGGAGGGAGGGCAGATACGCAGTATTTT
TRBJ1-2 | TRBD1 | 15 | . | TRBV28 | CASSLPQGVPYGYTF | TGTGCCAGCAGTTTACCCCAGGGGGTCCCCTATGGCTACACCTTC
TRBJ1-5 | . | 13 | . | TRBV27 | CASSINLQGNQHF | TGTGCCAGCAGTATTAACCTCCAGGGGAACCAGCATTTT
TRBJ2-5 | TRBD1 | 14 | . | TRBV15 | CATSRGQGSETQYF | TGTGCCACCAGCAGAGGACAGGGTTCAGAGACCCAGTACTTC
TRBJ2-1 | . | 15 | . | TRBV5-4 | CASSFGEYSYNEQFF | TGTGCCAGCAGCTTCGGAGAGTACTCCTACAATGAGCAGTTCTTC
TRBJ2-7 | . | 10 | once | TRBV29-1 | CSVVRGEQYF | TGCAGCGTTGTTAGGGGGGAGCAGTACTTC
TRBJ2-3 | . | 16 | few | TRBV11-2 | CASSQIRGPLADTQYF | TGTGCCAGCAGCCAAATCCGCGGTCCCTTGGCAGATACGCAGTATTTT
TRBJ2-1 | TRBD2 | 18 | . | TRBV4-1 | CASSQNPGLPEQNNEQFF | TGCGCCAGCAGCCAAAATCCGGGACTACCAGAACAAAACAATGAGCAGTTCTTC
TRBJ1-3 | . | 18 | . | TRBV7-9 | CASSLALLGGSSGNTIYF | TGTGCCAGCAGCTTAGCGCTCCTTGGGGGGAGCTCTGGAAACACCATATATTTT
TRBJ1-5 | . | 14 | . | TRBV28 | CASSLSDSYQPQHF | TGTGCCAGCAGTTTAAGTGACAGCTATCAGCCCCAGCATTTT
TRBJ1-1 | TRBD1 | 12 | . | TRBV7-9 | CASSFDRVEAFF | TGTGCCAGCAGCTTTGACAGGGTTGAAGCTTTCTTT
TRBJ2-3 | . | 14 | . | TRBV6-2/TRBV6-3 | CASSYTSAPDTQYF | TGTGCCAGCAGTTATACTAGTGCCCCAGATACGCAGTATTTT
TRBJ1-1 | . | 12 | few | TRBV19 | CASNRGSTEAFF | TGTGCCAGTAATAGGGGAAGCACTGAAGCTTTCTTT
TRBJ1-2 | . | 15 | . | TRBV6-5 | CASLAGMGGNYGYTF | TGTGCCAGTCTCGCCGGGATGGGGGGTAACTATGGCTACACCTTC
TRBJ2-3 | . | 14 | . | TRBV5-6 | CASSLVGYTDTQYF | TGTGCCAGCAGCTTGGTCGGCTACACAGATACGCAGTATTTT
TRBJ1-4 | . | 13 | . | TRBV28 | CASGGTSNEKLFF | TGTGCCAGCGGAGGGACCTCTAATGAAAAACTGTTTTTT
TRBJ1-2 | . | 14 | . | TRBV19 | CASSSSSGQRGYTF | TGTGCCAGTAGTTCCTCCTCCGGACAGAGGGGCTACACCTTC
TRBJ1-1 | . | 13 | . | TRBV30 | CAWSNGSRTEAFF | TGTGCCTGGAGTAACGGGTCCAGAACTGAAGCTTTCTTT
TRBJ2-4 | . | 13 | . | TRBV6-5 | CASNRGEKNIQYF | TGTGCCAGCAATAGAGGGGAGAAAAACATTCAGTACTTC
TRBJ2-1 | TRBD2 | 13 | . | TRBV30 | CAGRSAGGNEQFF | TGTGCCGGCCGGTCCGCGGGAGGGAATGAGCAGTTCTTC
TRBJ2-2 | . | 14 | . | TRBV4-3 | CASSQERVPGELFF | TGCGCCAGCAGCCAAGAAAGGGTCCCCGGGGAGCTGTTTTTT
TRBJ2-1 | . | 13 | . | TRBV7-8 | CASSLGLDNEQFF | TGTGCCAGCAGCCTCGGACTGGACAATGAGCAGTTCTTC
TRBJ2-1 | TRBD1 | 15 | . | TRBV29-1 | CSALPIGTGDNEQFF | TGCAGCGCTCTACCCATCGGGACAGGGGACAATGAGCAGTTCTTC
TRBJ2-5 | TRBD2 | 13 | . | TRBV27 | CASSLGGRETQYF | TGTGCCAGCAGTTTGGGAGGGCGAGAGACCCAGTACTTC
TRBJ1-5 | . | 15 | . | TRBV19 | CASTPGPGGNQPQHF | TGTGCCAGTACCCCGGGCCCCGGGGGCAATCAGCCCCAGCATTTT
TRBJ2-7 | TRBD2 | 16 | few | TRBV18 | CASSPQTSGRAYEQYF | TGTGCCAGCTCACCACAGACTAGCGGGAGGGCCTACGAGCAGTACTTC
TRBJ2-3 | . | 14 | . | TRBV7-3 | CASSSGRSTDTQYF | TGTGCCAGCAGCTCCGGGCGCAGCACAGATACGCAGTATTTT
TRBJ1-2 | . | 16 | . | TRBV19 | CASSIDPLRAGDGYTF | TGTGCCAGTAGTATAGACCCCTTGAGGGCGGGGGATGGCTACACCTTC
TRBJ2-7 | TRBD1 | 14 | . | TRBV7-2 | CASSLKTGGNEQYF | TGTGCCAGCAGTCTAAAGACAGGGGGCAACGAGCAGTACTTC
TRBJ1-2 | . | 19 | . | TRBV4-1 | CASSQERGGRADINYGYTF | TGCGCCAGCAGCCAAGAGAGAGGGGGGAGGGCAGACATTAACTATGGCTACACCTTC
TRBJ1-4 | . | 15 | . | TRBV15 | CATSRDLGGSEKLFF | TGTGCCACCAGCAGAGATTTGGGGGGCAGCGAAAAACTGTTTTTT
TRBJ2-1 | TRBD2 | 18 | . | TRBV11-2 | CASSSSRLAEGPHNEQFF | TGTGCCAGCAGCTCCTCCCGACTAGCGGAGGGACCCCACAATGAGCAGTTCTTC
TRBJ2-1 | . | 15 | . | TRBV19 | CASSPTGTPYNEQFF | TGTGCCAGTAGTCCAACCGGGACACCTTACAATGAGCAGTTCTTC
TRBJ1-1 | . | 13 | . | TRBV12-3/TRBV12-4 | CASTTGGGTEAFF | TGTGCCAGTACCACCGGGGGAGGCACTGAAGCTTTCTTT
TRBJ2-5 | TRBD2 | 16 | . | TRBV14 | CASSQDLAGFGETQYF | TGTGCCAGCAGCCAAGATCTAGCGGGATTTGGAGAGACCCAGTACTTC
TRBJ2-5 | TRBD2 | 14 | . | TRBV5-4 | CASSSAGRGETQYF | TGTGCCAGCAGCTCAGCGGGGCGGGGGGAGACCCAGTACTTC
TRBJ2-1 | . | 14 | . | TRBV2 | CASSELASYNEQFF | TGTGCCAGCAGTGAATTGGCTAGCTACAATGAGCAGTTCTTC
TRBJ2-2 | TRBD2 | 15 | . | TRBV4-1 | CASSSLRGAHGELFF | TGCGCCAGCAGCTCCCTGCGGGGGGCGCACGGGGAGCTGTTTTTT
TRBJ1-4 | . | 16 | once | TRBV30 | CAWSAPDGTTNEKLFF | TGTGCCTGGAGTGCGCCGGACGGAACAACTAATGAAAAACTGTTTTTT
TRBJ2-2 | . | 16 | once | TRBV30 | CAWSVPGRLDTGELFF | TGTGCCTGGAGTGTACCGGGGAGGTTGGACACCGGGGAGCTGTTTTTT
TRBJ2-1 | TRBD1 | 14 | . | TRBV5-1 | CASRTDRMDNEQFF | TGCGCCAGCAGAACGGACAGGATGGACAATGAGCAGTTCTTC
TRBJ1-6 | . | 14 | . | TRBV2 | CASSETTGRSPLHF | TGTGCCAGCAGTGAAACCACAGGGCGATCACCCCTCCACTTT
TRBJ1-2 | TRBD1 | 17 | . | TRBV19 | CASSTLNLPTGAKGYTF | TGTGCCAGTAGTACATTAAATCTACCGACAGGGGCAAAGGGCTACACCTTC
TRBJ2-3 | . | 15 | . | TRBV2 | CASTKTTRTTDTQYF | TGTGCCAGCACCAAGACCACTAGAACCACAGATACGCAGTATTTT
TRBJ2-7 | TRBD1 | 14 | . | TRBV4-2 | CASSPGTGDYEQYF | TGTGCCAGCAGCCCCGGGACAGGGGACTACGAGCAGTACTTC
TRBJ2-3 | . | 16 | . | TRBV27 | CASSWGVAESTDTQYF | TGTGCCAGCAGTTGGGGGGTAGCGGAGAGCACAGATACGCAGTATTTT
TRBJ1-2 | . | 13 | . | TRBV9 | CASSVGAGYGYTF | TGTGCCAGCAGCGTAGGGGCAGGCTATGGCTACACCTTC
TRBJ1-2 | TRBD1 | 13 | . | TRBV12-5 | CASGLQGVRGYTF | TGTGCTAGTGGCCTCCAGGGGGTACGGGGCTACACCTTC
TRBJ2-1 | TRBD2 | 13 | . | TRBV29-1 | CSEASGRANEQFF | TGCAGCGAAGCTAGCGGGAGGGCTAATGAGCAGTTCTTC